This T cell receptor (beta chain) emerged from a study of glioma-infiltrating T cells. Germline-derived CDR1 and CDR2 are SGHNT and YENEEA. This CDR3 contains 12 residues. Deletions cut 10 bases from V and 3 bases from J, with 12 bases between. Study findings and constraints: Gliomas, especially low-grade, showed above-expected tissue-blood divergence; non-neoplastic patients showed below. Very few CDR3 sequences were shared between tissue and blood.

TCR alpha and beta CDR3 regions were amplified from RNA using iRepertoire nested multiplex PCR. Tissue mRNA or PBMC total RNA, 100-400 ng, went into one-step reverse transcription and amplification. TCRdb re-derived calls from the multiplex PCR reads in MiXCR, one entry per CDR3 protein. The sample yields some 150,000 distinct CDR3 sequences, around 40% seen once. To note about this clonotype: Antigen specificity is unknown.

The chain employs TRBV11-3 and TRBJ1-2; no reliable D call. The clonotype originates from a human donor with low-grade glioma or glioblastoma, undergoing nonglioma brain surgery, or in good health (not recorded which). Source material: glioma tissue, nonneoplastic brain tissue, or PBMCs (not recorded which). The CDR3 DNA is TGTGCCATCCTAGACGAATACTATGGCTACACCTTC. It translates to CAILDEYYGYTF.